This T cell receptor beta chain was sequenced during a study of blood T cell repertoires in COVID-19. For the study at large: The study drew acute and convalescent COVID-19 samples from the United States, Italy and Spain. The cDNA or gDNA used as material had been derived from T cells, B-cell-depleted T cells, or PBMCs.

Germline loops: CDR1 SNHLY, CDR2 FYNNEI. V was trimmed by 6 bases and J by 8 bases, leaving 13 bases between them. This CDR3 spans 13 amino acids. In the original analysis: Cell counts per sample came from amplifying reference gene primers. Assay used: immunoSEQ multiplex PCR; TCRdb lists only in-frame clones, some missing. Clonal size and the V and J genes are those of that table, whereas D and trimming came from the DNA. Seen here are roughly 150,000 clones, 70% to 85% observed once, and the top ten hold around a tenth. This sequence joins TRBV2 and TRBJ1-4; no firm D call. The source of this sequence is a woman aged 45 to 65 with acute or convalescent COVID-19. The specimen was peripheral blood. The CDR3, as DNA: TGTGCCAGCAGGTATGGCAGAACCGAAAAACTGTTTTTT. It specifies CASRYGRTEKLFF.